This entry concerns a single T cell receptor (beta chain). Its antigen is still unknown. A second PCR of roughly 6 to 12 cycles used a sample-barcoded 5' primer and a J-beta primer mix. One entry per CDR3 protein results from TCRdb running MiXCR on the 5' RACE reads. The repertoire has around 1,500,000 distinct CDR3 sequences, 40% to 50% of them found once; the top ten carry roughly 7.9%. The data originate from a study of blood T cells in healthy people across ages. Study overall: When template switching was applied, about one barcoded beta molecule was captured per two T cells. Overall study findings and caveats: Fewer expanded clones and more diversity marked long-lived versus aged donors. TCR beta diversity, measured per million T cells, fell in a roughly linear way with age.

Donor samples were obtained from healthy Caucasian individuals from Russia, aged 6 to 90. The sample taken for sequencing was blood. The source of this sequence is a woman aged 18-35 years in good health.

CDR3 protein: CASSSGTRGEQFF. CDR3 sequence (DNA): TGTGCCAGCAGCTCCGGGACTAGAGGCGAGCAGTTCTTC. The chain links TRBV6-1 to TRBJ2-1; 8 positions agree with TRBD2. With 6 bases clipped from V and 10 bases from J, the junction kept 8 bases outside the gene matches. Germline V gives CDR1 MNHNS, CDR2 SASEGT. The CDR3 contains 13 residues.